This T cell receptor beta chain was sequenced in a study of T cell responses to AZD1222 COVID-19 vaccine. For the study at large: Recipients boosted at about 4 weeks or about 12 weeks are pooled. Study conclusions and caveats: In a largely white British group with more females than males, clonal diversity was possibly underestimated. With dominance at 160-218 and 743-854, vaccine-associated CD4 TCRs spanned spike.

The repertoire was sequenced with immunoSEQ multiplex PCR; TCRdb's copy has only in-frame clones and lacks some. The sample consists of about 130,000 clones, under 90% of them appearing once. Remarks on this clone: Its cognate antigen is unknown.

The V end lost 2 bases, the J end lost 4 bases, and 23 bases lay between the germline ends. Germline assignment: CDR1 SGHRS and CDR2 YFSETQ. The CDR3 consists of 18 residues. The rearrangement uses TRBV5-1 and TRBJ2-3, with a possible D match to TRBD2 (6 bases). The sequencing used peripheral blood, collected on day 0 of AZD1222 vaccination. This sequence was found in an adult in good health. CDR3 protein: CASSFGEEGGRYADTQYF. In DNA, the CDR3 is TGCGCCAGCAGCTTCGGGGAGGAGGGCGGTAGGTATGCAGATACGCAGTATTTT. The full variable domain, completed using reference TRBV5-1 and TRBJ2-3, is KAGVTQTPRYLIKTRGQQVTLSCSPISGHRSVSWYQQTPGQGLQFLFEYFSETQRNKGNFPGRFSGRQFSNSRSEMNVSTLELGDSALYLCASSFGEEGGRYADTQYFGPGTRLTVL.